The clone carrying this T cell receptor (beta chain) has more than one count but fewer than ten. Its antigen remains unknown. Unique molecular identifiers featured in each of the TCR beta cDNA libraries. From the PCR reads, TCRdb called clonotypes with MiXCR, one entry per CDR3 protein. This sample has more than 450,000 distinct CDR3 sequences; about 40% occur once, and the top ten carry 1.7%. The CDR3 covers 15 residues. Germline CDR1 MGHRA, CDR2 YSYEKL. Trimming cost V 2 bases and J 6 bases; bases outside gene matches: 7. This sample stems from a study of post-analysis software for immune sequencing data. Looking at the study overall: There were relapsing-remitting, secondary progressive and progressive-relapsing multiple sclerosis among the disease courses included. Study results and limitations: Several TRBV segments occurring more often in patients than controls included TRBV5-6, TRBV5-1 and TRBV20-1.

The sample was blood. The clonotype was recovered from a girl aged 5-17 years with multiple sclerosis. V gene TRBV4-1 combines with J gene TRBJ2-7; TRBD2 agrees at 10 bases. Here the CDR3 reads CASSQQGAGGLEQYF. In DNA form, the CDR3 reads TGCGCCAGCAGCCAACAGGGAGCGGGAGGGCTCGAGCAGTACTTC.